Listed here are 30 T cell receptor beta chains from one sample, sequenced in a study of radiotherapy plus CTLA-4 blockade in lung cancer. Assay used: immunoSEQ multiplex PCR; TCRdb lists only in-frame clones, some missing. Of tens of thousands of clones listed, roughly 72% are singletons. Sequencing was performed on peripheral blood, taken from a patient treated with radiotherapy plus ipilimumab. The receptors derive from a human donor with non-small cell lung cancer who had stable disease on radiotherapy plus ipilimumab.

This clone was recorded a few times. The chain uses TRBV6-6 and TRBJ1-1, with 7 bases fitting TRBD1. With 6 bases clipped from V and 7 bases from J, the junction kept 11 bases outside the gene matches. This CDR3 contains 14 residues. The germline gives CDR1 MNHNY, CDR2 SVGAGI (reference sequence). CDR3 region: CASSRDRDLHEAFF. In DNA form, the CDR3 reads TGTGCCAGCAGCCGAGACAGGGATCTTCATGAAGCTTTCTTT.

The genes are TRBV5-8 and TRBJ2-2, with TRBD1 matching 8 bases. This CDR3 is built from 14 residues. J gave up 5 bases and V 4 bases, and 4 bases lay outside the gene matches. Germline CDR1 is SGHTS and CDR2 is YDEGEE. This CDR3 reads CASSRTGWTGELFF. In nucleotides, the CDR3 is TGTGCCAGCAGCCGGACAGGGTGGACCGGGGAGCTGTTTTTT.

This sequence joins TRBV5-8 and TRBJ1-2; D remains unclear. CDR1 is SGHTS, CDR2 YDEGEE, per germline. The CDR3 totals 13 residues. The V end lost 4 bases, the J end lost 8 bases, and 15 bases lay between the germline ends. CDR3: CASSRTGAFGYTF. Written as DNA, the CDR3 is TGTGCCAGCAGCAGGACGGGAGCATTCGGCTACACCTTC.

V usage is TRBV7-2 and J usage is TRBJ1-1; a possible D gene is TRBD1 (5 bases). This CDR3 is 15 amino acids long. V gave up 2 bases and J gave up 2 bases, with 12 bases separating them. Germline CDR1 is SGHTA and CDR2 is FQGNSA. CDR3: CASSLTRGANTEAFF. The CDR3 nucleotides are TGTGCCAGCAGCTTAACCCGTGGGGCAAACACTGAAGCTTTCTTT.

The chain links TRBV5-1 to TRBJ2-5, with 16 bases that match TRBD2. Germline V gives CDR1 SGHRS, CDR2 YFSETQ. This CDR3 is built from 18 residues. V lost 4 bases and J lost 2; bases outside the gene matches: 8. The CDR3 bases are TGCGCCAGCAGCCCCGGGACTAGCGGGGGGGTAACACAAGAGACCCAGTACTTC. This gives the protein CASSPGTSGGVTQETQYF.

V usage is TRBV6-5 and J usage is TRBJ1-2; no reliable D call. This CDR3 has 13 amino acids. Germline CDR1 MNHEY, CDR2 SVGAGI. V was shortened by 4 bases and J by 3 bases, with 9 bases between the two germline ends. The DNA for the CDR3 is TGTGCCAGCAGTTTTCAGAGGGACTATGGCTACACCTTC. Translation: CASSFQRDYGYTF.

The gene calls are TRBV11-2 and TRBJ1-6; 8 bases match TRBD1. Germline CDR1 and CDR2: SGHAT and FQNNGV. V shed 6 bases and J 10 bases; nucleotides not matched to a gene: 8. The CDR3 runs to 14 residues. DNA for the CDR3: TGTGCCAGCAGGCAAACAGGGGGGGAGTCACCCCTCCACTTT. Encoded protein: CASRQTGGESPLHF.

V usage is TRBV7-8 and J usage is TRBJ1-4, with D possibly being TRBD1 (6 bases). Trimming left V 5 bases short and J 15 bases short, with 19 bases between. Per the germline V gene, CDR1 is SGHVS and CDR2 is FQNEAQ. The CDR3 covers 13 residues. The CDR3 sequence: CASSLQGRETLFF. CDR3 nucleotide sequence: TGTGCCAGCAGCCTACAGGGAAGGGAAACGTTGTTTTTT.

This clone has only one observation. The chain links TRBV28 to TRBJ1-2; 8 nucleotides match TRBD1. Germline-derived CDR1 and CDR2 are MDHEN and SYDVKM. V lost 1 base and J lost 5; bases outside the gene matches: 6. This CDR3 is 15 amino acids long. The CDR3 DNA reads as TGTGCCAGCAGTTTATCCCCCGGACAGGGATATGGCTACACCTTC. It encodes CASSLSPGQGYGYTF.

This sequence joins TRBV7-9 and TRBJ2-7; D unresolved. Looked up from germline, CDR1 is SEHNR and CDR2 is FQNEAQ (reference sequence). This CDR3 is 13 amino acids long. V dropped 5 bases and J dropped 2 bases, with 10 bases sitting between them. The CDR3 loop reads CASSLTVAYEQYF. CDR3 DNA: TGTGCCAGCAGCCTAACAGTAGCCTACGAGCAGTACTTC.

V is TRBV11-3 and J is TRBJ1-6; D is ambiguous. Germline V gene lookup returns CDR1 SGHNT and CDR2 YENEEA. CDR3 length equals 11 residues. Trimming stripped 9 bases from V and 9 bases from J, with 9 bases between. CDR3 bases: TGTGCCAGGATAGAGGGTTCACCCCTCCACTTT. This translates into CARIEGSPLHF. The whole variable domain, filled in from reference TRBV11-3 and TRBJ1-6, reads EAGVVQSPRYKIIEKKQPVAFWCNPISGHNTLYWYLQNLGQGPELLIRYENEEAVDDSQLPKDRFSAERLKGVDSTLKIQPAELGDSAVYLCARIEGSPLHFGNGTRLTVT.

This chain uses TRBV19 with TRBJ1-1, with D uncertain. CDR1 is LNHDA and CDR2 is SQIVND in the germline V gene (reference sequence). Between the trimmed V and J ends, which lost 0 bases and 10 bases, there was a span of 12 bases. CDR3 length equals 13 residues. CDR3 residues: CASSIDRREGAFF. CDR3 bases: TGTGCCAGTAGTATAGATAGAAGGGAGGGAGCTTTCTTT.

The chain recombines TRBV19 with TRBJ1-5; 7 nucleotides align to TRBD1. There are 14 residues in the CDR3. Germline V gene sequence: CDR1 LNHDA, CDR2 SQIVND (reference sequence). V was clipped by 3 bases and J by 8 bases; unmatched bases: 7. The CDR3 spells CASSMGQPGEPQHF. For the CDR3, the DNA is TGTGCCAGTAGTATGGGACAGCCCGGAGAGCCCCAGCATTTT. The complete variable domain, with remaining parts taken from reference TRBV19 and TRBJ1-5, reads DGGITQSPKYLFRKEGQNVTLSCEQNLNHDAMYWYRQDPGQGLRLIYYSQIVNDFQKGDIAEGYSVSREKKESFPLTVTSAQKNPTAFYLCASSMGQPGEPQHFGDGTRLSIL.

CDR3: CASSQEARVLTF. The CDR3 DNA follows: TGTGCCAGCAGCCAAGAGGCCAGGGTTTTGACCTTC. The chain combines TRBV4-2 with TRBJ1-2, with D perhaps matching TRBD1 (5 bases). Germline CDR1 and CDR2: LGHNA and YNFKEQ. The CDR3 runs 12 residues. V was pared by 0 bases and J by 14 bases, with 13 bases between.

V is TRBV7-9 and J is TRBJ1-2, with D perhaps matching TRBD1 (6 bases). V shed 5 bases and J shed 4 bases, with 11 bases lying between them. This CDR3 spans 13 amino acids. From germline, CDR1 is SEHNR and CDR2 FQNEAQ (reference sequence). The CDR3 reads CASSNRAGYGYTF. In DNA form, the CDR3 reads TGTGCCAGCAGCAACAGGGCGGGCTATGGCTACACCTTC.

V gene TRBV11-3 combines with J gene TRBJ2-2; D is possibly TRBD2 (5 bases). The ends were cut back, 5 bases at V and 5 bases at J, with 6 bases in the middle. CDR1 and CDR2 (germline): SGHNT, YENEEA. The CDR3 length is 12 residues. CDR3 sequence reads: CASSRETGELFF. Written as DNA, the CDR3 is TGTGCCAGCAGCCGGGAAACCGGGGAGCTGTTTTTT.

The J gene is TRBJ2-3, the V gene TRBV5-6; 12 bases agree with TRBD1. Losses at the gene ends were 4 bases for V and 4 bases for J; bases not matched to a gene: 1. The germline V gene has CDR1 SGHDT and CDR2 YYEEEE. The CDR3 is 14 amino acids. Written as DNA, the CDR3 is TGTGCCAGCAGCGGGACAGGGGGCGCAGATACGCAGTATTTT. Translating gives CASSGTGGADTQYF.

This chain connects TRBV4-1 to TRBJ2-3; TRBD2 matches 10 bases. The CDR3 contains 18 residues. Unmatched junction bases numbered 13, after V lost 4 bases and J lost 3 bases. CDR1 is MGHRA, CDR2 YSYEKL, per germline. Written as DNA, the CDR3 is TGCGCCAGCAGCCCAAGTGGTCTAGCGGGGGCTGATACAGATACGCAGTATTTT. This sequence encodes CASSPSGLAGADTDTQYF.

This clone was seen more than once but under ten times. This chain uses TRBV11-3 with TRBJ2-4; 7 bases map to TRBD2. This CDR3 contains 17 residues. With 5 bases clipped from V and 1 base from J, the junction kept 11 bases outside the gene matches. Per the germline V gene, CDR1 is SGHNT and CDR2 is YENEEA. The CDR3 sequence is CASSTVRGDGAKNIQYF. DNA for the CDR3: TGTGCCAGCAGCACAGTACGGGGGGATGGTGCCAAAAACATTCAGTACTTC.

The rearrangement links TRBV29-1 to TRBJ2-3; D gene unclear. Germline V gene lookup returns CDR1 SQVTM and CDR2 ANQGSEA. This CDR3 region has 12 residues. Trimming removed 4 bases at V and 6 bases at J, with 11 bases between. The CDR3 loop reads CSVGPNGDTQYF. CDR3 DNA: TGCAGCGTTGGACCAAACGGGGATACGCAGTATTTT.

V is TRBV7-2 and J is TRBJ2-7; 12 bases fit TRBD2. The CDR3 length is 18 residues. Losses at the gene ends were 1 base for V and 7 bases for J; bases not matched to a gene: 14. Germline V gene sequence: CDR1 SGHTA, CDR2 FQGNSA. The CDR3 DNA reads TGTGCCAGCAGCTTAGGGCCCGAACGACTAGCGGGGGAAGGAGAGCAGTACTTC. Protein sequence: CASSLGPERLAGEGEQYF. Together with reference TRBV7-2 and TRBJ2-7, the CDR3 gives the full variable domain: GAGVSQSPSNKVTEKGKDVELRCDPISGHTALYWYRQSLGQGLEFLIYFQGNSAPDKSGLPSDRFSAERTGGSVSTLTIQRTQQEDSAVYLCASSLGPERLAGEGEQYFGPGTRLTVT.

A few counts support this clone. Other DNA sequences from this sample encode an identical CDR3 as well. The CDR3 coding sequence is TGTGCCAGCTCTCTCACCGGGACAGGGGAGACTGAAGCTTTCTTT. Its protein is CASSLTGTGETEAFF. The chain links TRBV18 to TRBJ1-1, with TRBD1 matching 10 bases. This CDR3 spans 15 amino acids. The V gene's germline CDR1 is KGHSH and CDR2 LQKENI. V dropped 6 bases and J dropped 5; count of bases not matched to a gene: 9.

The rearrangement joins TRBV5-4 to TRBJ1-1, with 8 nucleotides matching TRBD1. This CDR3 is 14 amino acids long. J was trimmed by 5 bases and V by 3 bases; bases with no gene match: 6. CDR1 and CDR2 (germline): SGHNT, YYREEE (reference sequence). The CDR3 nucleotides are TGTGCCAGCAGCTCGCAGGGGGCGGAAACTGAAGCTTTCTTT. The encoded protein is CASSSQGAETEAFF.

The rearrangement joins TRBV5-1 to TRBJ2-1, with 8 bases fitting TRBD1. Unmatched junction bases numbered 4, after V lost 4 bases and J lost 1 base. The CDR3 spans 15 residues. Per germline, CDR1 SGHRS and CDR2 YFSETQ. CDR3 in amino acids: CASSLTGESYNEQFF. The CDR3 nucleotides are TGCGCCAGCAGCCTGACAGGGGAGTCCTACAATGAGCAGTTCTTC.

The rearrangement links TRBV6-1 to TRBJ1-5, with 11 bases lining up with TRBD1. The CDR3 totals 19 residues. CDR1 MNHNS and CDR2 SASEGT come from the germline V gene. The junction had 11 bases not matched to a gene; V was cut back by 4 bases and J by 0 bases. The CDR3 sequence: CASSGRTGGRGYSNQPQHF. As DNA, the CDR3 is TGTGCCAGCAGTGGCCGGACAGGGGGCCGAGGGTATAGCAATCAGCCCCAGCATTTT.

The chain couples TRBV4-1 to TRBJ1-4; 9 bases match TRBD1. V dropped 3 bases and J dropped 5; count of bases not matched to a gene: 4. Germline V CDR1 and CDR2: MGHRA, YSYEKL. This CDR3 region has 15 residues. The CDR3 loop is CASSQPGQGNEKLFF. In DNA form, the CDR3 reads TGCGCCAGCAGCCAGCCGGGACAGGGAAATGAAAAACTGTTTTTT.

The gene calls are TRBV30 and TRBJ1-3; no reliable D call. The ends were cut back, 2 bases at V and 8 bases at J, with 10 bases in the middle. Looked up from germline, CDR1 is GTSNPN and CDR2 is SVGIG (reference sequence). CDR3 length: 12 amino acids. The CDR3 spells CAWSNEGYTIYF. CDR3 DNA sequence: TGTGCCTGGAGTAACGAGGGATACACCATATATTTT.

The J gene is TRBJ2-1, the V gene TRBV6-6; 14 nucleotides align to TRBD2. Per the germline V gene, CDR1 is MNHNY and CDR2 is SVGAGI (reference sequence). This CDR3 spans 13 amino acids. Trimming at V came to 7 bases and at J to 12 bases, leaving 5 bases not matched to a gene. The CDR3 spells CASNGLAGGTQFF. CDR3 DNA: TGTGCCAGCAACGGACTAGCGGGGGGTACGCAGTTCTTC.

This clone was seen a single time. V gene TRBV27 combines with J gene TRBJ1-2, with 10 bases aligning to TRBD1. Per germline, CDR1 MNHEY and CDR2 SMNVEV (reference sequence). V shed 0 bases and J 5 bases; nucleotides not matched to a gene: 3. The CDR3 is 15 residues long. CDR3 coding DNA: TGTGCCAGCAGTTTATCGACAGGGGGCCAGTATGGCTACACCTTC. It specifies CASSLSTGGQYGYTF.

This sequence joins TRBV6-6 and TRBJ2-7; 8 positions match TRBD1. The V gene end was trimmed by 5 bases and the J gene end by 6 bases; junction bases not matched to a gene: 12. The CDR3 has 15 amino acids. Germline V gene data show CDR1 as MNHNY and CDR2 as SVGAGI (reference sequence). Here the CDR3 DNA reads TGTGCCAGCAGTCCAGGGGGCGCGGGAAGGAGCGAGCAGTACTTC. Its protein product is CASSPGGAGRSEQYF.